The rows below give T cell receptor beta chains drawn from one sample of a study of shared clonotypes between healthy human individuals. Sequenced by immunoSEQ multiplex PCR; TCRdb stores in-frame clones only, minus some. The sample shows around 2,100,000 clones, about 95% of them seen only once. Material for sequencing was naive CD8+ T cells sorted from blood. The receptors shown here come from a man younger than 30 in good health. Both conserved end residues are part of each CDR3. Each record gives: clone size, J gene, V gene, CDR3 protein. Clone sizes are given selectively: once, few, many, or a class where the clone is expanded.

>NA|TRBJ1-2|TRBV6-1
CASSEVDSRKIYGYTF
>NA|TRBJ1-2|TRBV29-1
CSVEIQGSMDGYTF
>NA|TRBJ1-1|TRBV6-1
CASSESAGMNTEAFF
>NA|TRBJ1-4|TRBV6-6
CASTAVTNEKLFF
>once|TRBJ2-5|TRBV6-6
CASSYSGAGGGETQYF
>NA|TRBJ1-1|TRBV11-3
CASSLGGGSEAFF
>NA|TRBJ2-3|TRBV7-3
CASSTPSSVTQYF
>NA|TRBJ2-7|TRBV6-1
CASSQRGHEQYF
>NA|TRBJ2-1|TRBV13
CASSLEGTRNEQFF
>NA|TRBJ1-1|TRBV5-8
CASSPSGSTEAFF
>NA|TRBJ2-7|TRBV4-3
CASSHLLAESSYEQYF
>NA|TRBJ2-3|TRBV9
CASSEQNTDTQYF
>NA|TRBJ2-5|TRBV7-9
CASSQNRDRHQETQYF
>NA|TRBJ2-3|TRBV7-3
CASSYLAGGSPDTQYF
>NA|TRBJ2-1|TRBV7-2
CASSFTNTYNEQFF
>NA|TRBJ1-2|TRBV27
CASSLGTGSGYTF
>NA|TRBJ1-1|TRBV5-6
CASSQGGIGAFF
>NA|TRBJ1-1|TRBV14
CASSQEGEGIHTEAFF
>NA|TRBJ2-2|TRBV7-2
CASSLAGTSGGLGIGELFF
>NA|TRBJ2-1|TRBV7-8
CASSLESGGYNEQFF
>NA|TRBJ2-3|TRBV7-9
CASSSTLGLAASTDTQYF
>NA|TRBJ1-4|TRBV28
CASKGGLDREDWATNEKLFF
>once|TRBJ2-1|TRBV9
CASSVPLEGADNEQFF
>NA|TRBJ2-7|TRBV5-6
CASTEQYRGLFNEQYF
>NA|TRBJ2-3|TRBV19
CASSIGGYETDTQYF
>NA|TRBJ2-7|TRBV7-9
CASERTTLPYEQYF
>NA|TRBJ1-5|TRBV6-6
CASSNGPGNQPQHF
>NA|TRBJ1-1|TRBV9
CASKQAGANTEAFF
>NA|TRBJ2-7|TRBV13
CASSSRDIPTYEQYF
>NA|TRBJ2-7|TRBV11-2
CASSLGGVYYEQYF
>NA|TRBJ2-1|TRBV11-2
CASSLGGLAVYSYNEQFF
>NA|TRBJ1-2|TRBV9
CASSAKTGSPPNYGYTF
>NA|TRBJ2-3|TRBV15
CATSRRQGTDTQYF